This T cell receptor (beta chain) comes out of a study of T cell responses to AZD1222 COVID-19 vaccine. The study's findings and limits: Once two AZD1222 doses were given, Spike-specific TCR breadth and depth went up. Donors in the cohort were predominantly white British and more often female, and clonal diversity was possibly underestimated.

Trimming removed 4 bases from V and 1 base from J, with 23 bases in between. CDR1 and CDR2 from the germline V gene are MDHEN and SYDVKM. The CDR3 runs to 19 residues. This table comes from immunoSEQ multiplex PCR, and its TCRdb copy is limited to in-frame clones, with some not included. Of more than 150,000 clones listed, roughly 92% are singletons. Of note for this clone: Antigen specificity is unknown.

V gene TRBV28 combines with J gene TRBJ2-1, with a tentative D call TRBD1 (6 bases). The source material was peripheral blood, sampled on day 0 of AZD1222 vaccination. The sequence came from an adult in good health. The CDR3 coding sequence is TGTGCCAGCAGTTCCAGAATCACAGGGATCAAAGTGTCCTACAATGAGCAGTTCTTC. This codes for CASSSRITGIKVSYNEQFF.